The subject of this entry is one TCR beta chain. Its antigen is undetermined. Each CDR3 protein gets one entry after TCRdb re-called the reads with MiXCR. The table has around 770,000 distinct CDR3 sequences, about 28% seen once. This CDR3 is built from 16 residues. Germline V gene lookup returns CDR1 SQVTM and CDR2 ANQGSEA. V lost 6 bases, J lost 0 bases, and 4 bases stayed unmatched. The record originates from a study of T cell repertoires in cytomegalovirus infection. Study-level information: Public signatures in TCR beta pointed to CMV infection and matching HLA type.

Notes on the study in general: Summed public TCR beta family frequency identified CMV carriers bearing the relevant HLA.

This sequence joins TRBV29-1 and TRBJ2-1; 14 positions agree with TRBD2. The specimen was cultured CD8+ T cells from PBMCs, collected from culture after CMV antigen stimulation. The TCR comes from a human donor in good health (CMV status not recorded). Some clones in this sample may be carry-over from other donors' samples. DNA of the CDR3: TGCAGCGTCTCCGGGACTAGCGGGAGCTCCTACAATGAGCAGTTCTTC. Encoded protein: CSVSGTSGSSYNEQFF.